This TCR beta chain was observed in a study of blood T cell repertoires in COVID-19. Study background: Donors in the United States, Italy and Spain gave samples during acute or convalescent COVID-19.

Enrolled during active infection, Seattle patients were then followed longitudinally. TCRdb keeps only in-frame clones here, not all; method: immunoSEQ multiplex PCR. The repertoire consists of about 340,000 clones, with 86% occurring once and the leading ten covering roughly 7.2%. Trimming stripped 6 bases from V and 0 bases from J, with 15 bases between. The CDR3 consists of 15 residues. The germline CDR1 and CDR2 sequences are MNHEY and SVGAGI. Source material: peripheral blood. This sequence was found in a woman aged 55-69 years with COVID-19, enrolled during active disease. This chain connects TRBV6-5 to TRBJ2-7; D remains ambiguous. The CDR3 sequence: CASSPRHASSYEQYF. DNA for the CDR3: TGTGCCAGCAGCCCCCGCCATGCGAGCTCCTACGAGCAGTACTTC.